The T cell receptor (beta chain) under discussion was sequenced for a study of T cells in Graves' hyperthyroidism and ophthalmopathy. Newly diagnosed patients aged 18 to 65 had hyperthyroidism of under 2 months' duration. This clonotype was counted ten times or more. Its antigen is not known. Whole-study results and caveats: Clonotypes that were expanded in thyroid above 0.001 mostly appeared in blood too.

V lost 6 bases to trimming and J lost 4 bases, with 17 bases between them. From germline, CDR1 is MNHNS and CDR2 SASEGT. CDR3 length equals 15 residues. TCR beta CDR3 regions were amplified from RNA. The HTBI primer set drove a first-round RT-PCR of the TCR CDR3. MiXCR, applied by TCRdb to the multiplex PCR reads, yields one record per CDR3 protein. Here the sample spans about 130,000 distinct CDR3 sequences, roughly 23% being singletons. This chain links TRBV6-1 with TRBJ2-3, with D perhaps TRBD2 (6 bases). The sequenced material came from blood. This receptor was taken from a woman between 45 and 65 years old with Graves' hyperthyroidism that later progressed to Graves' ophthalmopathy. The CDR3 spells CASRGGLPVPDTQYF. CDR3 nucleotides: TGTGCCAGCAGGGGGGGACTTCCCGTGCCAGATACGCAGTATTTT.